Listed below are T cell receptor beta chains from one sample, sequenced in a study of cytomegalovirus exposure and HLA in healthy donors. The table came from immunoSEQ multiplex PCR; TCRdb's copy has only in-frame clones and leaves some out. The sample holds fewer than 150,000 clones. The source material was PBMCs. All receptors derive from a man aged 18 to 29 in good health and CMV-seronegative. The CDR3 runs from the conserved cysteine through the conserved F or W. Fields, in order: J gene, D gene, V gene, CDR3 protein, CDR3 DNA. D genes are given only for firm matches.

TRBJ1-2 | . | TRBV2 | CASPWGGYGYTF | TGTGCCAGCCCCTGGGGCGGCTATGGCTACACCTTC
TRBJ2-7 | . | TRBV13 | CASSSDYSREQYF | TGTGCCAGCAGCTCCGACTATTCGAGGGAGCAGTACTTC
TRBJ1-1 | TRBD1 | TRBV7-2 | CASSYRGRNTEAFF | TGTGCCAGCAGTTACAGGGGGCGGAACACTGAAGCTTTCTTT
TRBJ1-2 | . | TRBV28 | CASSFLAYGYTF | TGTGCCAGCAGTTTTTTGGCATATGGCTACACCTTC
TRBJ2-1 | TRBD2 | TRBV18 | CASSPPTSGKRNEQFF | TGTGCCAGCTCACCACCGACTAGCGGGAAACGGAATGAGCAGTTCTTC
TRBJ2-5 | TRBD2 | TRBV9 | CASSDPGRGGERETQYF | TGTGCCAGCAGCGACCCGGGGAGGGGAGGGGAGAGGGAGACCCAGTACTTC
TRBJ2-7 | TRBD2 | TRBV7-9 | CASSLESSGPYEQYF | TGTGCCAGCAGCTTAGAGTCTAGCGGCCCCTACGAGCAGTACTTC
TRBJ1-5 | TRBD1 | TRBV15 | CATSRGGTGGQPQHF | TGTGCCACCAGCAGAGGGGGGACAGGGGGACAGCCCCAGCATTTT
TRBJ2-7 | TRBD2 | TRBV7-9 | CASSILTSGGFYEQYF | TGTGCCAGCAGCATACTCACTAGCGGAGGCTTTTACGAGCAGTACTTC
TRBJ2-7 | . | TRBV2 | CASSSAYSYEQYF | TGTGCCAGCAGTTCAGCGTATTCCTACGAGCAGTACTTC
TRBJ2-5 | TRBD2 | TRBV4-1 | CASSQARGSGSETQYF | TGCGCCAGCAGCCAAGCGCGGGGGAGCGGATCAGAGACCCAGTACTTC
TRBJ1-1 | . | TRBV7-2 | CASSLSAGRVKAFF | TGTGCCAGCAGCTTATCAGCCGGCAGGGTTAAAGCTTTCTTT
TRBJ1-1 | . | TRBV9 | CASSVAPGARTEAFF | TGTGCCAGCAGCGTAGCTCCAGGGGCCAGGACTGAAGCTTTCTTT
TRBJ1-1 | . | TRBV28 | CASSTGSAGVGAFF | TGTGCCAGCAGTACGGGATCGGCAGGAGTTGGAGCTTTCTTT
TRBJ2-7 | TRBD2 | TRBV5-4 | CASSLAAGDSSYEQYF | TGTGCCAGCAGCTTGGCAGCGGGAGATTCCTCCTACGAGCAGTACTTC
TRBJ1-3 | TRBD1 | TRBV9 | CASSGQGGNTIYF | TGTGCCAGCAGCGGACAGGGAGGAAACACCATATATTTT
TRBJ2-3 | TRBD1 | TRBV5-1 | CASSLWDSYTDTQYF | TGCGCCAGCAGCTTGTGGGACAGCTACACAGATACGCAGTATTTT
TRBJ2-7 | . | TRBV7-9 | CASSSGLTSYEQYF | TGTGCCAGCAGCTCGGGACTCACGTCCTACGAGCAGTACTTC
TRBJ1-1 | TRBD1 | TRBV7-9 | CASSLVGAGGVLTEAFF | TGTGCCAGCAGCTTAGTGGGGGCAGGGGGTGTACTGACTGAAGCTTTCTTT
TRBJ2-7 | TRBD1 | TRBV11-1 | CASSLGQTYEQYF | TGTGCCAGCAGCTTGGGACAGACCTACGAGCAGTACTTC
TRBJ2-5 | . | TRBV6-5 | CASSTRAGRETQYF | TGTGCCAGCAGTACTCGTGCTGGGAGAGAGACCCAGTACTTC
TRBJ1-1 | TRBD1 | TRBV19 | CASSIDDRGSTEAFF | TGTGCCAGTAGTATAGATGACAGGGGGAGCACTGAAGCTTTCTTT
TRBJ1-3 | . | TRBV6-1 | CASSEVGASGNTIYF | TGTGCCAGCAGTGAAGTGGGGGCCTCTGGAAACACCATATATTTT
TRBJ1-1 | TRBD1 | TRBV27 | CASSLSWTGLMNTEAFF | TGTGCCAGCAGTTTATCATGGACAGGGCTAATGAACACTGAAGCTTTCTTT
TRBJ2-1 | TRBD2 | TRBV7-2 | CASSYGLAYEQFF | TGTGCCAGCAGCTACGGACTAGCGTATGAGCAGTTCTTC
TRBJ1-1 | TRBD1 | TRBV11-2 | CASSFGGGGWGTEAFF | TGTGCCAGCAGCTTTGGAGGGGGCGGATGGGGCACTGAAGCTTTCTTT
TRBJ2-1 | TRBD1 | TRBV19 | CASSRLTGDEQFF | TGTGCCAGTAGTAGATTGACAGGGGATGAGCAGTTCTTC
TRBJ1-2 | . | TRBV2 | CASKEGGYTF | TGTGCCAGTAAGGAGGGAGGCTACACCTTC
TRBJ2-7 | . | TRBV13 | CASSLMEDEQYF | TGTGCCAGCAGCTTAATGGAGGACGAGCAGTACTTC
TRBJ1-1 | . | TRBV5-4 | CASSILDVNTEAFF | TGTGCCAGCAGCATCCTAGATGTGAACACTGAAGCTTTCTTT
TRBJ1-1 | . | TRBV28 | CASSLLVGEAFF | TGTGCCAGCAGTTTATTGGTCGGTGAAGCTTTCTTT
TRBJ2-3 | TRBD2 | TRBV9 | CASSVEGLAGTDTQYF | TGTGCCAGCAGCGTAGAAGGACTAGCGGGCACAGATACGCAGTATTTT
TRBJ2-1 | . | TRBV29-1 | CSVEGIISYNEQFF | TGCAGCGTTGAGGGCATTATCTCCTACAATGAGCAGTTCTTC
TRBJ1-5 | TRBD1 | TRBV15 | CATSRGTGDNQAQHF | TGTGCCACCAGCAGGGGGACAGGGGATAATCAGGCCCAGCATTTT
TRBJ2-7 | TRBD2 | TRBV5-1 | CASSSSGTTYEQYF | TGCGCCAGCAGCTCTAGCGGGACTACCTACGAGCAGTACTTC
TRBJ2-1 | . | TRBV15 | CATSRDRGTGQFF | TGTGCCACCAGCAGAGATCGTGGTACTGGGCAGTTCTTC
TRBJ2-7 | . | TRBV18 | CASSPLLAGSGDYEQYF | TGTGCCAGCTCACCTCTCTTGGCGGGGAGTGGGGACTACGAGCAGTACTTC
TRBJ2-1 | . | TRBV5-1 | CASSPLRAGANEQFF | TGCGCCAGCAGCCCGCTCAGGGCGGGGGCGAATGAGCAGTTCTTC
TRBJ2-7 | TRBD2 | TRBV4-1 | CASSRFLAGEGEQYF | TGCGCCAGCAGCCGATTCCTAGCGGGAGAAGGGGAGCAGTACTTC
TRBJ1-6 | TRBD1 | TRBV7-7 | CASSLGTGCSYNSPLHF | TGTGCTAGCAGCTTAGGGACAGGGTGCTCCTATAATTCACCCCTCCACTTT
TRBJ2-1 | . | TRBV27 | CASSLSGVNEQFF | TGTGCCAGCAGTTTAAGCGGTGTCAATGAGCAGTTCTTC
TRBJ2-5 | . | TRBV7-8 | CASSPTLDPRGETQYF | TGTGCCAGCAGCCCAACCCTGGACCCCCGGGGGGAGACCCAGTACTTC
TRBJ2-7 | TRBD1 | TRBV19 | CASSIQGTATYEQYF | TGTGCCAGTAGTATCCAGGGGACAGCTACCTACGAGCAGTACTTC
TRBJ2-3 | TRBD1 | TRBV7-3 | CASSPGTGIADTQYF | TGTGCCAGCAGCCCCGGGACAGGGATAGCAGATACGCAGTATTTT
TRBJ2-3 | TRBD1 | TRBV5-1 | CASSSDRVITDTQYF | TGCGCCAGCAGCTCGGACAGGGTTATCACAGATACGCAGTATTTT